These T cell receptor beta chains were read from a single sample in a study of blood T cell repertoires in COVID-19. TCRdb's copy holds only in-frame clones and misses some; the assay was immunoSEQ multiplex PCR. This table has about 35,000 clones, 85% to 90% appearing once. Sample: peripheral blood. The receptors come from a man aged 55 to 69 with active or convalescent COVID-19. The conserved cysteine and the conserved F or W are not part of the CDR3 here. Some rows have no size entry. The others give once, few or many, or a class for an expanded clone.

.	TRBV5-1	TRBJ1-4	ASSPVGGTNEKLF
once	TRBV27	TRBJ2-2	ASSFLGGPGELF
.	TRBV11-2	TRBJ1-1	ASSSLQAEAF
.	TRBV18	TRBJ1-5	ASSLTGQGDQPQH
.	TRBV9	TRBJ1-5	ASSLTGDTQPQH
.	TRBV9	TRBJ2-1	ASSPRTSGGPLYNEQF
.	TRBV19	TRBJ1-5	ASSTTDRDKRRDGNQPQH
.	TRBV24-1	TRBJ2-3	ATSARGQGVTDTQY
.	TRBV5-4	TRBJ2-2	ASSSGTTGELF
few	TRBV28	TRBJ1-5	ASINSDRAFTDNQPQH
.	TRBV5-6	TRBJ1-1	ASSFGSGQGDEAF
.	TRBV10-2	TRBJ1-3	ASSDGSGNTIY
.	TRBV28	TRBJ1-6	ATTGADRAPLH
once	TRBV14	TRBJ1-2	ASSHTVFYGYT
few	TRBV9	TRBJ2-3	ASSPPGLAGLDTQY
.	TRBV6-5	TRBJ2-5	ASCTSGGETQY
.	TRBV7-9	TRBJ2-1	ASSSTHPKTGMPYNEQF
.	TRBV12-3/TRBV12-4	TRBJ1-2	ASSPGQGSLPT
.	TRBV4-1	TRBJ1-1	ASRQGNMNTEAF
once	TRBV19	TRBJ1-5	ASSISGGQPQH
.	TRBV6-5	TRBJ1-6	ASLLRAWSPLH
.	TRBV28	TRBJ1-1	ASTTLGGRTEAF